These 10 T cell receptor beta chains came from one sample sequenced in a study of CDR3 diversity in severe acne. Each CDR3 protein is one row after TCRdb ran MiXCR on the PCR reads. The sample records about 93,000 distinct CDR3 sequences, roughly half being singletons. The specimen was blood. Receptor source: a male donor in good health, serving as a control.

V usage is TRBV24-1 and J usage is TRBJ1-5; D gene ambiguous. Germline-derived CDR1 and CDR2 are KGHDR and SFDVKD. The CDR3 loop spans 12 amino acids. Trimming stripped 4 bases from V and 10 bases from J, with 10 bases between. The CDR3 loop is CATSDGPKPQHF. CDR3 DNA sequence: TGTGCCACCAGTGACGGGCCGAAACCCCAGCATTTT.

The chain employs TRBV10-3 and TRBJ2-7; 8 nucleotides align to TRBD1. The CDR3 spans 16 residues. Germline CDR1 and CDR2: ENHRY and SYGVKD. V was pared by 3 bases and J by 0 bases, with 7 bases of the junction left unmatched. The CDR3 loop reads CAISDGQGITSYEQYF. The CDR3 DNA reads TGTGCCATCAGTGATGGACAGGGCATAACCTCCTACGAGCAGTACTTC.

The chain has TRBV5-1 and TRBJ1-4; D remains unclear. The CDR3 is 13 amino acids. V lost 5 bases and J lost 6, with 11 bases in between. Germline CDR1 is SGHRS and CDR2 is YFSETQ. CDR3 coding DNA: TGCGCCAGCAGTCGCCAGGTCGATGAAAAACTGTTTTTT. Protein product: CASSRQVDEKLFF. Filled out from reference TRBV5-1 and TRBJ1-4, the complete variable domain reads KAGVTQTPRYLIKTRGQQVTLSCSPISGHRSVSWYQQTPGQGLQFLFEYFSETQRNKGNFPGRFSGRQFSNSRSEMNVSTLELGDSALYLCASSRQVDEKLFFGSGTQLSVL.

The V call is TRBV20-1, the J call TRBJ2-3; 10 bases match TRBD2. V gave up 6 bases and J gave up 5 bases; unmatched junction bases: 14. The germline V gene encodes CDR1 DFQATT and CDR2 SNEGSKA (reference sequence). CDR3 length: 16 amino acids. The CDR3 nucleotides read TGCAGTGCCAGCAGTGAGGCTAGCGGGGGAGTAGATACGCAGTATTTT. Encoded protein: CSASSEASGGVDTQYF.

The chain combines TRBV5-1 with TRBJ2-2; unclear D gene. Trimming cost V 3 bases and J 1 base, with 10 bases left between them. CDR3 length: 15 amino acids. Per germline, CDR1 SGHRS and CDR2 YFSETQ. This CDR3 is CASSSDGLNTGELFF. In DNA, the CDR3 is TGCGCCAGCAGCTCGGACGGATTGAACACCGGGGAGCTGTTTTTT.

This chain connects TRBV24-1 to TRBJ1-1, with 8 bases lining up with TRBD1. V gave up 5 bases and J gave up 3 bases; unmatched junction bases: 7. Germline V gene lookup returns CDR1 KGHDR and CDR2 SFDVKD. This CDR3 region has 15 residues. The DNA of the CDR3 is TGTGCCACCAGTGCCCACGGACAGGGTTACACTGAAGCTTTCTTT. It specifies CATSAHGQGYTEAFF.

This clonotype was found many times. This chain connects TRBV7-9 to TRBJ1-5; possibly TRBD1 for D (6 bases). The CDR3 spans 16 residues. V lost 0 bases and J lost 4, with 13 bases in between. CDR1 and CDR2 (germline): SEHNR, FQNEAQ (reference sequence). As DNA, the CDR3 is TGTGCCAGCAGCTTAGCCCGGGGAGGGGGGAATCAGCCCCAGCATTTT. This sequence encodes CASSLARGGGNQPQHF.

Many counts were recorded for this clonotype. This chain connects TRBV30 to TRBJ2-7; TRBD2 aligns across 7 bases. Trimming took 2 bases from V and 2 from J; bases not matched to a gene: 0. This CDR3 is built from 12 residues. The germline V gene has CDR1 GTSNPN and CDR2 SVGIG (reference sequence). The CDR3 is CAWSRGAYEQYF. CDR3 DNA sequence: TGTGCCTGGAGTCGGGGGGCCTACGAGCAGTACTTC.

This clonotype was detected ten times or more. The V call is TRBV20-1, the J call TRBJ1-1, with D maybe TRBD1 (6 bases). The germline V gene encodes CDR1 DFQATT and CDR2 SNEGSKA (reference sequence). Between the trimmed V and J ends, which lost 4 bases and 3 bases, there was a span of 18 bases. The CDR3 has 15 amino acids. The CDR3 loop reads CSAKGVGREDTEAFF. The CDR3 DNA reads as TGCAGTGCTAAGGGGGTCGGCAGGGAGGACACTGAAGCTTTCTTT.

The gene calls are TRBV7-9 and TRBJ1-2; no reliable D call. This CDR3 is built from 13 residues. CDR1 is SEHNR, CDR2 FQNEAQ, per germline (reference sequence). Trimming removed 3 bases from V and 8 bases from J, with 13 bases in between. The DNA for the CDR3 is TGTGCCAGCAGCTTGGGCCAGATGATGGGCTACACCTTC. This translates into CASSLGQMMGYTF.